This T cell receptor (beta chain) was found in a study of blood T cell repertoires in COVID-19. V lost 2 bases, J lost 1 base, and 1 base stayed unmatched. In germline, CDR1 is SGHRS, CDR2 YFSETQ. The CDR3 runs 15 residues. This table comes from immunoSEQ multiplex PCR, and its TCRdb copy is limited to in-frame clones, with some not included. Here the sample spans around 360,000 clones, 70% to 90% being singletons. This TCR was recovered from a woman aged 30 to 39 with COVID-19, enrolled during active disease. This rearrangement joins TRBV5-1 to TRBJ2-3; the match to TRBD2 covers 10 bases. The sequenced sample was peripheral blood. The CDR3 is CASSLGTSGTDTQYF. The CDR3 region has the DNA TGCGCCAGCAGCTTAGGGACTAGCGGCACAGATACGCAGTATTTT.